The 15 T cell receptor beta chains below all came from one sample that was sequenced in a study of cytomegalovirus exposure and HLA in healthy donors. PCR involved 60 Vbeta and 13 Jbeta primers. The table came from immunoSEQ multiplex PCR; TCRdb's copy has only in-frame clones and leaves some out. The profile shows roughly 200,000 clones, about 9% of them singletons. The sample taken for sequencing was PBMCs. The receptor set was obtained from a woman in her twenties or thirties in good health and CMV-seropositive.

The rearrangement joins TRBV5-8 to TRBJ1-3; D may be TRBD1 (5 bases). Germline V CDR1 and CDR2: SGHTS, YDEGEE. CDR3 length equals 17 residues. V dropped 1 base and J dropped 2 bases, with 16 bases sitting between them. CDR3 protein: CASSLPLSGSPGNTIYF. The CDR3 DNA sequence: TGTGCCAGCAGCTTGCCGCTCTCAGGGTCCCCTGGAAACACCATATATTTT.

The chain employs TRBV11-2 and TRBJ1-4; 7 bases are a match to TRBD1. The germline gives CDR1 SGHAT, CDR2 FQNNGV. Trimming cost V 3 bases and J 13 bases; bases outside gene matches: 11. The CDR3 contains 14 residues. The CDR3 region has the DNA TGTGCCAGCAGCTTGGGGGACAGACCTTATGGACTGTTTTTT. Encoded protein: CASSLGDRPYGLFF. The full variable domain, its missing parts supplied by reference TRBV11-2 and TRBJ1-4, is EAGVAQSPRYKIIEKRQSVAFWCNPISGHATLYWYQQILGQGPKLLIQFQNNGVVDDSQLPKDRFSAERLKGVDSTLKIQPAKLEDSAVYLCASSLGDRPYGLFFGSGTQLSVL.

This chain connects TRBV19 to TRBJ1-1; 10 bases map to TRBD1. Germline CDR1 is LNHDA and CDR2 is SQIVND (reference sequence). Losses at the gene ends were 5 bases for V and 5 bases for J; bases not matched to a gene: 5. CDR3 length: 14 residues. The DNA of the CDR3 is TGTGCCAGTAGTTCCGACAGGGGGCTTACTGAAGCTTTCTTT. Its translation is CASSSDRGLTEAFF.

The V and J genes are TRBV6-6 and TRBJ2-3, with D possibly being TRBD2 (6 bases). The CDR3 spans 16 residues. Trimming shortened V by 7 bases and J by 3 bases, and 20 bases separated the two germline ends. Per the germline V gene, CDR1 is MNHNY and CDR2 is SVGAGI (reference sequence). The CDR3: CASTPPGRSTTDTQYF. The CDR3 nucleotides are TGTGCCAGCACCCCCCCTGGGAGGTCTACAACAGATACGCAGTATTTT.

This clone was counted a few times. The rearrangement links TRBV19 to TRBJ2-5; a possible D gene is TRBD1 (5 bases). Germline lookup yields CDR1 LNHDA and CDR2 SQIVND (reference sequence). V was shortened by 8 bases and J by 5 bases, with 21 bases between the two germline ends. CDR3 length: 15 amino acids. The CDR3 region is CASSDTQGKLETQYF. For the CDR3, the DNA is TGTGCCAGTTCGGACACGCAGGGAAAATTGGAGACCCAGTACTTC.

The gene calls are TRBV2 and TRBJ2-3; 8 nucleotides line up with TRBD2. CDR3 length: 14 amino acids. The ends lost 7 bases at V and 5 bases at J; junction bases unmatched: 8. Germline-derived CDR1 and CDR2 are SNHLY and FYNNEI. The CDR3 DNA reads as TGTGCCAGCACCTCCCTAGCGGGTAAAGATACGCAGTATTTT. This encodes CASTSLAGKDTQYF.

The rearrangement uses TRBV27 and TRBJ1-2; 8 bases map to TRBD1. The trim removed 5 bases at V and 0 bases at J, leaving 5 bases unmatched. Germline V CDR1 and CDR2: MNHEY, SMNVEV (reference sequence). This CDR3 region has 15 residues. CDR3 nucleotides: TGTGCCAGCAGTCTCCGACAGGGGACTAACTATGGCTACACCTTC. Amino acids: CASSLRQGTNYGYTF.

The V and J genes are TRBV4-1 and TRBJ2-7; tentatively, D is TRBD2 (5 bases). The V gene's germline CDR1 is MGHRA and CDR2 YSYEKL. This CDR3 contains 18 residues. V shed 1 base and J shed 4 bases, with 23 bases lying between them. The CDR3 loop is CASSQVDPWTPRGYEQYF. CDR3 coding DNA: TGCGCCAGCAGCCAAGTCGACCCGTGGACTCCCCGAGGGTACGAGCAGTACTTC.

This clone turned up a few times. The V and J genes are TRBV10-1 and TRBJ2-7; D possibly corresponds to TRBD1 (6 bases). CDR3 length equals 14 residues. Germline lookup yields CDR1 WNHNN and CDR2 SYGVQD (reference sequence). V was trimmed by 9 bases and J by 1 base, leaving 16 bases between them. CDR3 region: CASSPGQLSYEQYF. CDR3 DNA: TGCGCCAGTAGCCCAGGACAGCTTTCCTACGAGCAGTACTTC.

This clone occurred a few times. J is TRBJ2-7 and V is TRBV11-2; 13 bases match TRBD2. The CDR3 loop spans 15 amino acids. Per the germline V gene, CDR1 is SGHAT and CDR2 is FQNNGV. V lost 5 bases, J lost 4 bases, and 5 bases stayed unmatched. The CDR3 loop reads CASSLTSGRLYEQYF. CDR3 DNA sequence: TGTGCCAGCAGCCTGACTAGCGGGAGGTTGTACGAGCAGTACTTC.

This clone occurred a few times. The chain has TRBV19 and TRBJ1-5; TRBD2 matches 7 bases. The closer fit of TRBJ2-3 to the DNA end suggests the J call may be wrong. The germline V gene has CDR1 LNHDA and CDR2 SQIVND (reference sequence). This CDR3 is 13 amino acids long. The CDR3 region has the DNA TGTGCCGCCGGGGAGGGGAACAATCAGCCCCAGTATTTT. It specifies CAAGEGNNQPQYF.

The chain links TRBV6-5 to TRBJ1-2; D remains unclear. CDR1 and CDR2 from the germline V gene are MNHEY and SVGAGI. The CDR3 consists of 15 residues. Trimming took 2 bases from V and 8 from J, leaving 18 bases between them. The CDR3 coding sequence is TGTGCCAGCAGTTACGGACTGGCAGGTCCAAAAGGCTACACCTTC. This translates into CASSYGLAGPKGYTF.

The chain is built from TRBV19 and TRBJ2-5, with D tentatively TRBD1 (6 bases). Trimming removed 5 bases from V and 5 bases from J, with 15 bases in between. This CDR3 spans 14 amino acids. Germline CDR1 is LNHDA and CDR2 is SQIVND (reference sequence). CDR3 DNA sequence: TGTGCCAGTAGTCGACAGGCCATCGGGGAGACCCAGTACTTC. It is translated as CASSRQAIGETQYF.

This chain connects TRBV30 to TRBJ1-2; a possible D gene is TRBD1 (5 bases). Trimming removed 8 bases from V and 8 bases from J, with 18 bases in between. The CDR3 length is 12 residues. Germline V gene lookup returns CDR1 GTSNPN and CDR2 SVGIG (reference sequence). The CDR3 spells CAASGGYKGYTF. The DNA for the CDR3 is TGTGCCGCCTCGGGGGGATACAAGGGCTACACCTTC. The variable domain in full, completed from reference TRBV30 and TRBJ1-2, reads SQTIHQWPATLVQPVGSPLSLECTVEGTSNPNLYWYRQAAGRGLQLLFYSVGIGQISSEVPQNLSASRPQDRQFILSSKKLLLSDSGFYLCAASGGYKGYTFGSGTRLTVV.

This clone showed up just a few times. The chain uses TRBV4-1 and TRBJ1-2; D might be TRBD1 (5 bases). The germline CDR1 and CDR2 sequences are MGHRA and YSYEKL. The CDR3 contains 14 residues. Trimming stripped 2 bases from V and 8 bases from J, with 15 bases between. The CDR3 region has the DNA TGCGCCAGCAGCCAATTCGAGGTAAAGGGGGGCTACACCTTC. This sequence encodes CASSQFEVKGGYTF.